These T cell receptor beta chains were read from a single sample in a study of blood T cell repertoires in COVID-19. Generated by immunoSEQ multiplex PCR, the TCRdb table keeps only in-frame clones and is missing some. The sample holds more than 150,000 clones, around 80% seen once. The sequencing sample was made of peripheral blood. The receptors derive from a man aged 30 to 39 with active or convalescent COVID-19. CDR3s include the opening cysteine and the closing phenylalanine or tryptophan. D genes are given only for firm matches. The size entry is marked missing in some rows and otherwise reads once, few, many or a size class.

d_gene	abundance	len	v_gene	j_gene	CDR3aa	CDR3nt
TRBD1	few	15	TRBV19	TRBJ1-1	CASSTRTGMNTEAFF	TGTGCCAGTAGTACCCGGACAGGCATGAACACTGAAGCTTTCTTT
TRBD2	NA	18	TRBV2	TRBJ2-2	CASSVQREASTLGGGLFF	TGTGCCAGCAGTGTTCAGCGGGAAGCGAGTACACTTGGTGGTGGGCTGTTTTTT
NA	NA	12	TRBV2	TRBJ1-1	CASDWGEGEAFF	TGTGCCAGCGACTGGGGGGAGGGTGAAGCTTTCTTT
TRBD1	NA	15	TRBV30	TRBJ1-4	CAWGRDRGAGEKLFF	TGTGCCTGGGGGCGGGACAGGGGAGCCGGCGAAAAACTGTTTTTT
NA	NA	15	TRBV7-9	TRBJ1-6	CASSFTDLQSSPLHF	TGTGCCAGCAGCTTTACAGATTTACAGTCTTCACCCCTCCACTTT
NA	NA	12	TRBV7-9	TRBJ1-1	CATRPGGTEAFF	TGTGCCACTCGTCCCGGGGGCACTGAAGCTTTCTTT
NA	once	15	TRBV4-3	TRBJ1-6	CASSQPGDEYSPLHF	TGCGCCAGCAGCCAACCAGGGGACGAATATTCACCCCTCCACTTT
NA	NA	15	TRBV6-2/TRBV6-3	TRBJ1-2	CASSYSAGTNYGYTF	TGTGCCAGCAGTTACTCGGCAGGGACTAACTATGGCTACACCTTC
NA	NA	12	TRBV28	TRBJ1-1	CASSLRIRAAFF	TGTGCCAGCAGTTTAAGGATCAGGGCGGCTTTCTTT
NA	NA	14	TRBV24-1	TRBJ1-2	CATSDLDKFYGYTF	TGTGCCACCAGTGATTTAGACAAATTCTATGGCTACACCTTC
TRBD1	NA	14	TRBV6-5	TRBJ1-5	CASSTGQGFQPQHF	TGTGCCAGCAGTACGGGACAGGGTTTTCAGCCCCAGCATTTT
TRBD2	NA	14	TRBV19	TRBJ2-1	CASSLSREVYEQFF	TGTGCCAGTAGTCTTTCGCGGGAGGTATATGAGCAGTTCTTC
TRBD1	NA	16	TRBV15	TRBJ1-5	CATSSDRQGLNQPQHF	TGTGCCACCAGCAGTGATAGACAGGGGCTCAATCAGCCCCAGCATTTT
TRBD2	NA	18	TRBV18	TRBJ2-2	CASSPRGSGRGPTGELFF	TGTGCCAGCTCACCACGGGGTAGCGGGAGAGGTCCCACCGGGGAGCTGTTTTTT